Detailed here is one T cell receptor beta chain. The source of the sample is a study of PD-1 blockade in classical Hodgkin lymphoma. This table comes from immunoSEQ multiplex PCR, and its TCRdb copy is limited to in-frame clones, with some not included. The sample records roughly 10,000 clones, more than 75% being singletons. V was pared by 3 bases and J by 7 bases, with 7 bases of the junction left unmatched. The CDR3 is made up of 15 amino acids. CDR1 is SNHLY and CDR2 is FYNNEI in the germline V gene. Each patient relapsed following autologous stem cell transplantation, and prior brentuximab vedotin exposure differed.

This sequence joins TRBV2 and TRBJ2-7, with TRBD2 matching over 12 bases. The clonotype was recovered from a human donor with classical Hodgkin lymphoma. This material consisted of peripheral blood mononuclear cells (PBMCs), taken at baseline. CDR3 loop: CASSDLAGGPGEQYF. The CDR3, as DNA: TGTGCCAGCAGTGATCTAGCGGGAGGGCCAGGAGAGCAGTACTTC.